The entry below gives a single T cell receptor (beta chain) sequence along with its context. These data are taken from a study of T cell changes during pregnancy in multiple sclerosis. TCRdb's copy holds only in-frame clones and misses some; the assay was immunoSEQ multiplex PCR. The table has roughly 38,000 clones, around nine tenths seen once; the top ten hold around 0.73%. This CDR3 has 14 amino acids. Per germline, CDR1 MNHNS and CDR2 SASEGT. Trimming shortened V by 9 bases and J by 5 bases, and 17 bases separated the two germline ends. The chain links TRBV6-1 to TRBJ1-5; D is undetermined. The input for sequencing was CD4+ T cells from peripheral blood mononuclear cells, taken before pregnancy. The source is a female donor with multiple sclerosis, enrolled in a pregnancy study. CDR3 sequence (DNA): TGTGCCAGTCTTACGAGCGGGCGTTATCAGCCCCAGCATTTT. Protein: CASLTSGRYQPQHF.